Below, 4 T cell receptor beta chains from the same sample are listed, as sequenced in a study of long-term antiretroviral therapy in people with HIV. It was version v3.0 of the immunoSEQ assay that was run at survey level. Produced via immunoSEQ multiplex PCR; TCRdb's table is partial and in-frame only. The table has some 47,000 clones, roughly 95% seen once. Sequencing used unsorted PBMCs, obtained 3.7 years after starting antiretroviral therapy. The receptors derive from a woman in her fifties or sixties with HIV.

The V call is TRBV29-1, the J call TRBJ1-1; no clear D gene. Germline CDR1 reads SQVTM; CDR2 reads ANQGSEA. CDR3 length: 13 amino acids. Trimming left V 4 bases short and J 4 bases short, with 13 bases between. In DNA, the CDR3 is TGCAGCGTTGTTATGGCCCGGGGCACTGAAGCTTTCTTT. Translating it yields CSVVMARGTEAFF.

The gene calls are TRBV6-5 and TRBJ1-6; 10 nucleotides line up with TRBD1. Germline-derived CDR1 and CDR2 are MNHEY and SVGAGI. V dropped 6 bases and J dropped 10; count of bases not matched to a gene: 6. The CDR3 runs to 14 residues. The CDR3 DNA follows: TGTGCCAGCAGCCTCGACAGGGGGCGGTCACCCCTCCACTTT. Its protein product is CASSLDRGRSPLHF.

The chain carries TRBV10-1 and TRBJ2-5, with TRBD2 as a possible D gene (5 bases). Germline V gives CDR1 WNHNN, CDR2 SYGVQD (reference sequence). The CDR3 consists of 15 residues. Trimming removed 0 bases at V and 2 bases at J, with 10 bases between. CDR3 DNA: TGCGCCAGCAGTGAGTCCGGGAACCCACAAGAGACCCAGTACTTC. This sequence encodes CASSESGNPQETQYF.

The chain combines TRBV5-8 with TRBJ1-5; no reliable D call. This CDR3 is built from 16 residues. Germline-derived CDR1 and CDR2 are SGHTS and YDEGEE. Trimming took off 0 bases at V and 0 bases at J, with 10 bases between the two ends. The CDR3 nucleotides are TGTGCCAGCAGCTTGGAACAGCTCTATAGCAATCAGCCCCAGCATTTT. It yields the protein CASSLEQLYSNQPQHF.